The 17 T cell receptor beta chains below all came from one sample that was sequenced in a study of breast tumors, draining lymph nodes, adjacent tissues. TCRdb fed the multiplex PCR reads into MiXCR, producing one record per CDR3 protein. Of around 130,000 distinct CDR3 sequences in the sample, 20% to 25% were seen once. Samples came from axillary lymph nodes draining the breast cancer. The specimen was axillary lymph node tissue. The source is a female donor with breast cancer. Some clones in this sample may be carry-over from other donors' samples.

This clonotype was counted ten times or more. This rearrangement joins TRBV30 to TRBJ2-7; D not resolved. CDR3 length: 13 amino acids. V lost 4 bases and J 0 bases, leaving 10 bases between the germline ends. From germline, CDR1 is GTSNPN and CDR2 SVGIG (reference sequence). The CDR3 loop reads CAWKPALSYEQYF. Written as DNA, the CDR3 is TGTGCCTGGAAACCGGCGCTCTCCTACGAGCAGTACTTC.

V gene TRBV30 combines with J gene TRBJ1-3; D is uncertain. Germline lookup yields CDR1 GTSNPN and CDR2 SVGIG (reference sequence). The length of the CDR3 is 15 residues. Trimming removed 3 bases at V and 5 bases at J, with 17 bases between. Here the CDR3 DNA reads TGTGCCTGGAGCTACTACGTCGGCTACCGAAACACCATATATTTT. Translating it yields CAWSYYVGYRNTIYF.

This clonotype was detected many times. The V and J genes are TRBV6-1 and TRBJ1-4; unclear D gene. Trimming pared 5 bases from V and 5 bases from J, leaving 12 bases between. Germline CDR1 reads MNHNS; CDR2 reads SASEGT. The length of the CDR3 is 14 residues. Here the CDR3 DNA reads TGTGCCAGCAGTCTGACACTAACGAATGAAAAACTGTTTTTT. Translating gives CASSLTLTNEKLFF.

The sample holds many counts of this clonotype. The chain employs TRBV3-1 and TRBJ2-7; unclear D gene. The CDR3 is 16 residues long. Trimming cost V 0 bases and J 2 bases, with 14 bases left between them. Germline loops: CDR1 LGHDT, CDR2 YNNKEL (reference sequence). The CDR3 bases are TGTGCCAGCAGCCAAGAAGATCCAGCCTTCACCTACGAGCAGTACTTC. It translates to CASSQEDPAFTYEQYF.

The chain carries TRBV28 and TRBJ2-5, with 8 bases identical to TRBD1. V trimming: 3 bases; J trimming: 1 base; junction bases outside the gene matches: 10. CDR1 and CDR2 from the germline V gene are MDHEN and SYDVKM. This CDR3 region has 17 residues. The CDR3: CASSFEGTGLSQETQYF. The CDR3 DNA reads as TGTGCCAGCAGTTTTGAAGGGACAGGCCTTAGCCAAGAGACCCAGTACTTC.

Many counts were recorded for this clonotype. The chain employs TRBV2 and TRBJ2-3; D gene ambiguous. This CDR3 has 14 residues. V was cut by 3 bases and J by 4 bases, with 11 bases left in between. CDR1 is SNHLY and CDR2 is FYNNEI in the germline V gene. CDR3 nucleotide sequence: TGTGCCAGCAGTGACCTCACGGGCGCAGATACGCAGTATTTT. It encodes CASSDLTGADTQYF.

This clonotype was counted many times. V and J are TRBV7-8 and TRBJ1-2, with a possible D match to TRBD1 (6 bases). Germline CDR1 is SGHVS and CDR2 is FQNEAQ. This CDR3 contains 14 residues. V was shortened by 2 bases and J by 7 bases, with 14 bases between the two germline ends. The CDR3 loop is CASSLQRGGIGYTF. CDR3 bases: TGTGCCAGCAGCTTACAAAGGGGGGGTATTGGCTACACCTTC.

This clonotype was counted ten times or more. The chain carries TRBV7-9 and TRBJ2-2; D is unresolved. V lost 5 bases and J 4 bases, leaving 11 bases between the germline ends. Per the germline V gene, CDR1 is SEHNR and CDR2 is FQNEAQ (reference sequence). The CDR3 runs 14 residues. Here the CDR3 DNA reads TGTGCCAGCAGCCAAGGATGGGCCACCGGGGAGCTGTTTTTT. Its protein product is CASSQGWATGELFF.

Only a few counts were recorded for this clonotype. Just one base apart from a much larger clone, this may be a read error. The chain recombines TRBV12-3 or TRBV12-4 with TRBJ1-6; no reliable D call. The CDR3 spans 16 residues. As DNA, the CDR3 is TGTGCCAGCAGTTTAGCGAGGAGCTCCTATAATTCACCCTTCCACTTT. As protein: CASSLARSSYNSPFHF.

The rearrangement links TRBV27 to TRBJ2-5, with a possible D match to TRBD2 (6 bases). V was pared by 4 bases and J by 0 bases, with 9 bases between. From germline, CDR1 is MNHEY and CDR2 SMNVEV (reference sequence). The CDR3 totals 14 residues. The CDR3 coding sequence is TGTGCCAGCAGTTCCCGGACTAACCAAGAGACCCAGTACTTC. The encoded protein is CASSSRTNQETQYF.

A word on this clonotype: A much larger clone differs by one base, so this may be a read error. The chain recombines TRBV19 with TRBJ1-5, with D uncertain. The length of the CDR3 is 15 residues. Looked up from germline, CDR1 is LNHDA and CDR2 is SQIVND (reference sequence). Trimming cost V 10 bases and J 3 bases, with 19 bases left between them. This CDR3 is CANCPEGTNNQPQHF. CDR3 sequence (DNA): TGTGCCAATTGCCCCGAGGGAACTAACAATCAGCCCCAGCATTTT. The full variable domain, its missing parts supplied by reference TRBV19 and TRBJ1-5, is DGGITQSPKYLFRKEGQNVTLSCEQNLNHDAMYWYRQDPGQGLRLIYYSQIVNDFQKGDIAEGYSVSREKKESFPLTVTSAQKNPTAFYLCANCPEGTNNQPQHFGDGTRLSIL.

There are many counts of this clonotype. CDR3 DNA sequence: TGTGCCACCGGGGTGGCCTTAGAGTTCTTC. Amino acids: CATGVALEFF. The rearrangement uses TRBV24-1 and TRBJ2-1; D call uncertain. The CDR3 has 10 amino acids. V lost 9 bases and J 14 bases, leaving 13 bases between the germline ends. Germline loops: CDR1 KGHDR, CDR2 SFDVKD.

This clonotype was seen at least ten times. The J gene is TRBJ2-1, the V gene TRBV10-2, with D possibly being TRBD2 (5 bases). CDR3 length equals 15 residues. V was trimmed by 5 bases and J by 9 bases, leaving 20 bases between them. Germline CDR1 WSHSY, CDR2 SAAADI. CDR3 region: CASSISPGSGGEQFF. CDR3 bases: TGCGCCAGCAGTATATCACCGGGGAGCGGCGGTGAGCAGTTCTTC.

About this clonotype: Just one base apart from a much larger clone, this may be a read error. The gene calls are TRBV13 and TRBJ2-3; 10 bases line up with TRBD2. The germline gives CDR1 PRHDT, CDR2 FYEKMQ (reference sequence). The V segment lost 1 base and the J segment 4 bases; nucleotides outside the gene matches: 8. The CDR3 consists of 17 residues. The CDR3 coding sequence is TGTGCCAGCAGCTTAGTGAATAGCGGGAGGTCCGCAGATACGCAGTATTTT. Encoded protein: CASSLVNSGRSADTQYF.

Points on this clonotype: The junction departs from the called germline gene at one end, perhaps through a read error. The rearrangement joins TRBV27 to TRBJ2-1, with 7 bases lining up with TRBD1. The CDR3 runs 16 residues. Germline assignment: CDR1 MNHEY and CDR2 SMNVEV (reference sequence). The CDR3 loop reads CASSVSTGRVVNEQFF. The CDR3 coding sequence is TGTGCCAGCAGTGTATCGACAGGGAGAGTTGTTAATGAGCAGTTCTTC.

The chain combines TRBV27 with TRBJ1-2; 8 bases map to TRBD1. Looked up from germline, CDR1 is MNHEY and CDR2 is SMNVEV (reference sequence). The trim removed 0 bases at V and 4 bases at J, leaving 4 bases unmatched. This CDR3 comprises 15 residues. CDR3 amino acids: CASSLSAGGLYGYTF. The DNA for the CDR3 is TGTGCCAGCAGTTTATCTGCAGGGGGCCTCTATGGCTACACCTTC.

This clonotype was detected many times. The chain carries TRBV2 and TRBJ1-6; 8 nucleotides match TRBD1. Germline-derived CDR1 and CDR2 are SNHLY and FYNNEI. The CDR3 has 17 amino acids. J was trimmed by 6 bases and V by 5 bases; bases with no gene match: 12. In DNA form, the CDR3 reads TGTGCCAGCAGTCACACTGGGACAGGATTTTTTAATTCACCCCTCCACTTT. It specifies CASSHTGTGFFNSPLHF.